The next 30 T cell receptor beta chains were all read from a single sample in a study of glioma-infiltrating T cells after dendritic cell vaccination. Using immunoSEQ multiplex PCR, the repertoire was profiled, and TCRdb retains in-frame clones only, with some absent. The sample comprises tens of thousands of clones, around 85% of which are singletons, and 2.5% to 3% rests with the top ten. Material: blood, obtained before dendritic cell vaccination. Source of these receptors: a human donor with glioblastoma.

The chain's CDR3 is CASSYGGQGIKTQYF. The CDR3 DNA follows: TGTGCCAGCAGCTATGGAGGACAGGGGATCAAGACCCAGTACTTC. This sequence joins TRBV5-6 and TRBJ2-5, with 9 nucleotides matching TRBD1. The CDR3 has 15 residues. CDR1 SGHDT and CDR2 YYEEEE come from the germline V gene. The V and J ends lost 3 bases and 6 bases, in that order; junction bases with no gene match: 9. Full variable domain (remainder filled in from reference TRBV5-6 and TRBJ2-5): DAGVTQSPTHLIKTRGQQVTLRCSPKSGHDTVSWYQQALGQGPQFIFQYYEEEERQRGNFPDRFSGHQFPNYSSELNVNALLLGDSALYLCASSYGGQGIKTQYFGPGTRLLVL.

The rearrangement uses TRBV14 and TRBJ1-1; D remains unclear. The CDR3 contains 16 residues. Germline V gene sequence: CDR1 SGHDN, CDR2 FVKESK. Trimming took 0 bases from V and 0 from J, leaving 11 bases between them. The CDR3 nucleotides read TGTGCCAGCAGCCAAGATGGCGGAGTTCTGAACACTGAAGCTTTCTTT. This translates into CASSQDGGVLNTEAFF.

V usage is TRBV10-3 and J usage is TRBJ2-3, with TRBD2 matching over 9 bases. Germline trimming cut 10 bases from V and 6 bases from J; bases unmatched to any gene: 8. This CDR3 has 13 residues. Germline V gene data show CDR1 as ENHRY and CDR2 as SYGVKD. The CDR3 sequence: CATGGSGSDTQYF. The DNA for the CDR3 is TGTGCCACCGGGGGTAGCGGGAGTGATACGCAGTATTTT.

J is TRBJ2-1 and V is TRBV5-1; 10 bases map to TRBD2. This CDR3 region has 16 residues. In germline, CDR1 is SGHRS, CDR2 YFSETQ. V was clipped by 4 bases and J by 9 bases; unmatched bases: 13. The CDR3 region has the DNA TGCGCCAGCAGCGGGGTCGGCCTAGCGGGGGCTGGTGAGCAGTTCTTC. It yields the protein CASSGVGLAGAGEQFF.

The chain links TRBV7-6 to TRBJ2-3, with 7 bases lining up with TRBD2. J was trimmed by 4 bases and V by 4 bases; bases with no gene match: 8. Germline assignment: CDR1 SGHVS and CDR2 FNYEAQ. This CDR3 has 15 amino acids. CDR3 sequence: CASSSGGFEPDTQYF. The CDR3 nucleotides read TGTGCCAGCAGCTCCGGGGGGTTTGAGCCAGATACGCAGTATTTT.

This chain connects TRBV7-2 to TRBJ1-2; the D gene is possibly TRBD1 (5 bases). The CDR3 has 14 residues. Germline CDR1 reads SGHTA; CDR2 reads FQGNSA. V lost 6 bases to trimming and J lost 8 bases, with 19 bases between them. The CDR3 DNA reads TGTGCCAGCAGTACCGGGTCCAGGGCTGGAGGCTACACCTTC. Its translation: CASSTGSRAGGYTF.

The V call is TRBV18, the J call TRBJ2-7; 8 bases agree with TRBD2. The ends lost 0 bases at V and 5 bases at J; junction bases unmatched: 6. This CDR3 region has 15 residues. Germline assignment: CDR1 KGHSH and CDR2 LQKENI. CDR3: CASSPPSGSNHEQYF. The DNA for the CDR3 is TGTGCCAGCTCACCACCGAGCGGGAGTAACCACGAGCAGTACTTC.

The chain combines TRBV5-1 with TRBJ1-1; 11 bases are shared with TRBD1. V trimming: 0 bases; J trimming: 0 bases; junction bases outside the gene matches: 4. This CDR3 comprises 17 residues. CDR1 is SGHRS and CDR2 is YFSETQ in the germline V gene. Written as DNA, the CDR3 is TGCGCCAGCAGCTTGGCAGGACAGGGGGCCTTGAACACTGAAGCTTTCTTT. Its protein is CASSLAGQGALNTEAFF.

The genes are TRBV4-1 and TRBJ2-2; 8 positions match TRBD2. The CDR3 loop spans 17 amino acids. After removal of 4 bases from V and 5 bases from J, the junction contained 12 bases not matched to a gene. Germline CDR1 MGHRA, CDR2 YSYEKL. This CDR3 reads CASSPPGGGVWTGELFF. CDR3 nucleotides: TGCGCCAGCAGCCCCCCCGGGGGGGGCGTATGGACCGGGGAGCTGTTTTTT.

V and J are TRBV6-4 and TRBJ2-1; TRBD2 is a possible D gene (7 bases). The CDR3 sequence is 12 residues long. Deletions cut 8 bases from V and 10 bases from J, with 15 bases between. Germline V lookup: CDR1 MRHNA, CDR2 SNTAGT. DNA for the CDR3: TGTGCCAGCGGGGGGGCCGGCGGAGAGCAGTTCTTC. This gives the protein CASGGAGGEQFF.

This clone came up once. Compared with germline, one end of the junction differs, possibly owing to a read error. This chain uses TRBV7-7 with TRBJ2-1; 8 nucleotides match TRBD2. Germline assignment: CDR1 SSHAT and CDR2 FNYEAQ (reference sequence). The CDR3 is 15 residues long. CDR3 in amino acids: CASSSGSGTYNEQFF. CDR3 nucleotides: TGTGCTAGCAGCTCGGGTAGCGGGACCTACAATGAGCAGTTCTTC. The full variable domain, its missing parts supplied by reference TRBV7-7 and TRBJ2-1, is GAGVSQSPRYKVTKRGQDVTLRCDPISSHATLYWYQQALGQGPEFLTYFNYEAQPDKSGLPSDRFSAERPEGSISTLTIQRTEQRDSAMYRCASSSGSGTYNEQFFGPGTRLTVL.

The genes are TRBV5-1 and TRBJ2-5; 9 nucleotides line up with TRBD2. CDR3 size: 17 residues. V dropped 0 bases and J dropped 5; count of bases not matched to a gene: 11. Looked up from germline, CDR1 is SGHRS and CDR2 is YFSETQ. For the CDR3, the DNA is TGCGCCAGCAGCTTGGGATTCGGGACTAGCAATGGGGAGACCCAGTACTTC. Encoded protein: CASSLGFGTSNGETQYF.

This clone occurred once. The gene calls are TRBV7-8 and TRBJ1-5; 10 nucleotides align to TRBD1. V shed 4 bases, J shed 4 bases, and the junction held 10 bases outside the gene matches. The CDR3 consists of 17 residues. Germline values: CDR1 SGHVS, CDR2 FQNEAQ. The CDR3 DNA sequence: TGTGCCAGCAGCTCGGGACAGGGGCTGAGGGGAAATCAGCCCCAGCATTTT. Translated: CASSSGQGLRGNQPQHF.

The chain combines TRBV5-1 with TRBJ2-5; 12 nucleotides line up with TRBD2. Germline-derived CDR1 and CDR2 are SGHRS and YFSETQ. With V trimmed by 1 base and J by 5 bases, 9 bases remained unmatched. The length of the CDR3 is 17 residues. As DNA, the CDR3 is TGCGCCAGCAGCTTGCCTAGCGGGAGGGCCCTCTTGGAGACCCAGTACTTC. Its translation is CASSLPSGRALLETQYF.

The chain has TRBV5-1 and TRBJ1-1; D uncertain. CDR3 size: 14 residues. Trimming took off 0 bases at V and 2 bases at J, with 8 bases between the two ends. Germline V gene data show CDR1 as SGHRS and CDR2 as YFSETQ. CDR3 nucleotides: TGCGCCAGCAGCTTGGCAGTTATTAACACTGAAGCTTTCTTT. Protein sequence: CASSLAVINTEAFF.

CDR3 sequence: CASSSGQTPNYGYTF. CDR3 DNA sequence: TGCGCCAGCAGCTCTGGACAGACTCCTAACTATGGCTACACCTTC. The J gene is TRBJ1-2, the V gene TRBV5-1, with D tentatively TRBD1 (6 bases). Germline loops: CDR1 SGHRS, CDR2 YFSETQ. The CDR3 totals 15 residues. V lost 3 bases and J 0 bases, leaving 12 bases between the germline ends.

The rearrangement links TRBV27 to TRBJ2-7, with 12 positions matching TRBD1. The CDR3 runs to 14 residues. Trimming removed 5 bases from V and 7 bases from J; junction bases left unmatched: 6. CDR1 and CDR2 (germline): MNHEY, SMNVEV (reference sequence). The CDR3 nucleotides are TGTGCCAGCAGTCGGGGACAGGGGGCACGGGAGCAGTACTTC. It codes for CASSRGQGAREQYF.

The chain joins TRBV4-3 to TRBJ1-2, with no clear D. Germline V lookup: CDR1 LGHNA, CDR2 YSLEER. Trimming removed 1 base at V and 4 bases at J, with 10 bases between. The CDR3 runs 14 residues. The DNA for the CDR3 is TGCGCCAGCAGCCAAGGTCAAAGCCCCTATGGCTACACCTTC. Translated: CASSQGQSPYGYTF.

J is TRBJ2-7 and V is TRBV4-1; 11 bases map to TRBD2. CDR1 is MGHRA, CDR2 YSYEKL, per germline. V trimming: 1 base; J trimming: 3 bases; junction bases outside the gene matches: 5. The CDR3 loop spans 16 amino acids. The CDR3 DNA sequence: TGCGCCAGCAGCCAAGTGGTAGCGGGGGGGCTCTACGAGCAGTACTTC. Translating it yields CASSQVVAGGLYEQYF.

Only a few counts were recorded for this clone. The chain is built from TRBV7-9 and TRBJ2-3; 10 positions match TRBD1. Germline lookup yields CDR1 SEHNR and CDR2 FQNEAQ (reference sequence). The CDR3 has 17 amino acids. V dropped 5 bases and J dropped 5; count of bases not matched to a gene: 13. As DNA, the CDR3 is TGTGCCAGCAGCCCGGGGGGGGGACAGGGGCCAGGAGATACGCAGTATTTT. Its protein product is CASSPGGGQGPGDTQYF. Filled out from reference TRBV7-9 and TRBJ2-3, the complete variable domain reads DTGVSQNPRHKITKRGQNVTFRCDPISEHNRLYWYRQTLGQGPEFLTYFQNEAQLEKSRLLSDRFSAERPKGSFSTLEIQRTEQGDSAMYLCASSPGGGQGPGDTQYFGPGTRLTVL.

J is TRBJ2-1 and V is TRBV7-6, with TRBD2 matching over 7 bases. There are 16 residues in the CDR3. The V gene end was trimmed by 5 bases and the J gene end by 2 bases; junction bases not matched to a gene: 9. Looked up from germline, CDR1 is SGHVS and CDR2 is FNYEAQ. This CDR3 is CASSLVVAGAYNEQFF. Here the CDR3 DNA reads TGTGCCAGCAGCCTGGTGGTAGCGGGTGCCTACAATGAGCAGTTCTTC.

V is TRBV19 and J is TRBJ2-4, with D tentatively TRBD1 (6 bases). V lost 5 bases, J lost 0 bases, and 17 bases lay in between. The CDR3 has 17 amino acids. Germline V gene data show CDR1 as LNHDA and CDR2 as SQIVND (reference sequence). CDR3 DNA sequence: TGTGCCAGTAGTGCCCCTGCAGGACAGCTAGCCAAAAACATTCAGTACTTC. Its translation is CASSAPAGQLAKNIQYF.

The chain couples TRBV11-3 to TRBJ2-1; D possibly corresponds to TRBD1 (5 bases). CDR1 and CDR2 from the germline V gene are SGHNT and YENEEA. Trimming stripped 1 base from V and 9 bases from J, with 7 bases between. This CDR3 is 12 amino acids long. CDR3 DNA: TGTGCCAGCAGCTTAGCAGGGTCTGAGCAGTTCTTC. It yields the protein CASSLAGSEQFF.

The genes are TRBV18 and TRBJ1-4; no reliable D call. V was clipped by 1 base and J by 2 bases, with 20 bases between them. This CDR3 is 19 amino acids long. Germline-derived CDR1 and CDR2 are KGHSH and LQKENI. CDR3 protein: CASSPQETWTTGTNEKLFF. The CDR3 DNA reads TGTGCCAGCTCACCACAAGAAACCTGGACCACGGGGACTAATGAAAAACTGTTTTTT.

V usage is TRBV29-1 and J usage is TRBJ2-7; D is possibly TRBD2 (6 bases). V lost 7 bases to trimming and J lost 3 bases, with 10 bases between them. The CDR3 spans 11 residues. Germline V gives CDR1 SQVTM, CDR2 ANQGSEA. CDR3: CSAGDFYEQYF. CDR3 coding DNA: TGCAGCGCGGGGGACTTCTACGAGCAGTACTTC.

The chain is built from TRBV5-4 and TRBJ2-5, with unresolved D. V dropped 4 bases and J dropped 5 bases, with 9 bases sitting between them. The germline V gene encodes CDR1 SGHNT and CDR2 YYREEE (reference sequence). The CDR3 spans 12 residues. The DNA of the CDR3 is TGTGCCAGCAGCGTCTACCGGGAGACCCAGTACTTC. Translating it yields CASSVYRETQYF.

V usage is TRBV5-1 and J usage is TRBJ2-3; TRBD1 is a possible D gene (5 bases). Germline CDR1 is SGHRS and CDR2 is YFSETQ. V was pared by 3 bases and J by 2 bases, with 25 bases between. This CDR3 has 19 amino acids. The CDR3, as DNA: TGCGCCAGCAGCTCCCCCGTCGAAGTGGACAAATACTACACAGATACGCAGTATTTT. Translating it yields CASSSPVEVDKYYTDTQYF.

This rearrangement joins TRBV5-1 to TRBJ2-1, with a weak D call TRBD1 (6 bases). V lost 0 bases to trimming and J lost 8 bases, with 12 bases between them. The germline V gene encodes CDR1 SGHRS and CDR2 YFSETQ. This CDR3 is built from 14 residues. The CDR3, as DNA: TGCGCCAGCAGCTTGGCAGGGGATGCGGATGAGCAGTTCTTC. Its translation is CASSLAGDADEQFF.

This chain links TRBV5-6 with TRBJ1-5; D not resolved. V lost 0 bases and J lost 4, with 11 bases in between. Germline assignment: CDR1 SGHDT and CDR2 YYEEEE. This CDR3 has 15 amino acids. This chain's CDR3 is CASSLGLPDNQPQHF. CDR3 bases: TGTGCCAGCAGCTTGGGGTTGCCAGATAATCAGCCCCAGCATTTT.

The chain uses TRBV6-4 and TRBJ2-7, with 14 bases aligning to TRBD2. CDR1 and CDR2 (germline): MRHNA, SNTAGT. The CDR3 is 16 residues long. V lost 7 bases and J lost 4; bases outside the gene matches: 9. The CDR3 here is CASTSGGLAGVYEQYF. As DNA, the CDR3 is TGTGCCAGCACATCAGGGGGACTAGCGGGGGTGTACGAGCAGTACTTC.